This TCR beta chain originates from a study of shared clonotypes between healthy human individuals. About the research overall: The study used three CD4 naive, three CD4 memory, two CD8 naive and one CD8 memory plate per donor.

V lost 3 bases and J lost 2; bases outside the gene matches: 4. The CDR3 consists of 15 residues. Germline V gene data show CDR1 as SGHKS and CDR2 as YYEKEE (reference sequence). This clone has just one count. Its target is unknown. The genomic DNA of each subset was split evenly across several immunoSEQ plates. Data came from immunoSEQ multiplex PCR; TCRdb stores just in-frame clones and leaves some out. The sample carries some 2.4 million clones, roughly 93% recorded once. Into CD45RA+ naive and CD45RA-negative memory subsets, the CD4+ cells were split. Findings and caveats of the study: Memory subsets generally showed smaller estimated richness than naive subsets did.

The sample was naive CD4+ T cells from PBMCs. Subset given: CD45RA+ positively selected. This TCR came from a man aged 18 to 29 in good health. Some clones in this sample may be carry-over from other donors' samples. This rearrangement joins TRBV5-5 to TRBJ2-7; 11 positions agree with TRBD2. CDR3 residues: CASSWGTSGAYEQYF. The CDR3 coding sequence is TGTGCCAGCAGCTGGGGGACTAGCGGAGCCTACGAGCAGTACTTC.